This TCR beta chain was recovered during a study of cytomegalovirus exposure and HLA in healthy donors. In the study overall: Researchers found that more than 70% of 350 to 500 genotyped donors fell within the Caucasian-associated ancestry cluster.

Study-level points and caveats: Cytomegalovirus association was listed for 164 TCR beta chains.

The primer mix had 60 Vbeta and 13 Jbeta primers. Assay used: immunoSEQ multiplex PCR; TCRdb lists only in-frame clones, some missing. The sample includes 100,000 or so clones, roughly two thirds seen only once; the top ten take 3.2%. This clone was observed a handful of times. Its antigen remains unidentified. Specimen: PBMCs. This clonotype originated in a man in his thirties or forties in good health and CMV-seronegative.

The CDR3 DNA reads TGTGCCAGCAGCCCCGAGACAGGGGGCTACTCAGATACGCAGTATTTT. This encodes CASSPETGGYSDTQYF. V usage is TRBV9 and J usage is TRBJ2-3, with TRBD1 matching 10 bases. The CDR3 sequence is 16 residues long. Trimming removed 4 bases from V and 4 bases from J; junction bases left unmatched: 9. Germline CDR1 and CDR2: SGDLS and YYNGEE.